The text below deals with one TCR beta chain. TCRdb's copy holds only in-frame clones and misses some; the assay was immunoSEQ multiplex PCR. The sample lists roughly 18,000 clones; around 77% were seen once. The data were taken from a study of blood T cell repertoires in COVID-19. Across the whole study: Sources were T cells, B-cell-depleted T cells, or PBMCs; the material itself was cDNA or gDNA.

The CDR3 length is 15 residues. Per the germline V gene, CDR1 is SEHNR and CDR2 is FQNEAQ (reference sequence). V was pared by 8 bases and J by 3 bases, with 10 bases of the junction left unmatched. This TCR came from a man aged 70 or older with COVID-19, enrolled during active disease. The chain is built from TRBV7-9 and TRBJ1-1; 9 bases agree with TRBD1. Sequences were obtained from peripheral blood. CDR3 coding DNA: TGTGCCAGCTCCGGACAGGGGTTACGGGACACTGAAGCTTTCTTT. As protein: CASSGQGLRDTEAFF.